These 16 T cell receptor beta chains originate from one sample sequenced in a study of breast tumors, draining lymph nodes, adjacent tissues. Using its own MiXCR run on the multiplex PCR reads, TCRdb lists one record per CDR3 protein. The sample lists 10,000 to 15,000 distinct CDR3 sequences; around 70% were seen once. Sequencing was done on a sample of tumor-adjacent breast tissue. These receptors were taken from a female donor with breast cancer. Some clones in this sample may be carry-over from other donors' samples.

The genes are TRBV12-3 or TRBV12-4 and TRBJ2-3, with D perhaps matching TRBD1 (5 bases). The CDR3 is 14 amino acids. V was trimmed by 5 bases and J by 6 bases, leaving 15 bases between them. The CDR3 DNA reads as TGTGCCAGCAGTGTGTCCAGGGCTTTGGATACGCAGTATTTT. Translating it yields CASSVSRALDTQYF.

The chain couples TRBV5-1 to TRBJ2-7; unclear D gene. The CDR3 has 15 residues. Trimming stripped 0 bases from V and 3 bases from J, with 13 bases between. The germline V gene encodes CDR1 SGHRS and CDR2 YFSETQ. This CDR3 is CASSLAKGWGYEQYF. The DNA for the CDR3 is TGCGCCAGCAGCTTGGCGAAGGGTTGGGGCTACGAGCAGTACTTC.

This clonotype was seen repeatedly, ten times or more. The chain recombines TRBV10-2 with TRBJ1-4; D not resolved. Germline V CDR1 and CDR2: WSHSY, SAAADI. There are 13 residues in the CDR3. Trimming removed 4 bases from V and 4 bases from J, with 7 bases in between. The CDR3 region is CASSGQVNEKLFF. The CDR3 region has the DNA TGCGCCAGCAGTGGCCAGGTTAATGAAAAACTGTTTTTT.

This chain joins TRBV7-2 and TRBJ2-2; 8 nucleotides line up with TRBD2. The CDR3 extends over 16 amino acids. V lost 5 bases to trimming and J lost 1 base; unmatched junction nucleotides: 6. Germline V gene data show CDR1 as SGHTA and CDR2 as FQGNSA. CDR3 loop: CASSVTSGGNTGELFF. The CDR3 nucleotides read TGTGCCAGCAGCGTCACTAGCGGAGGGAACACCGGGGAGCTGTTTTTT.

The V gene is TRBV7-2, the J gene TRBJ2-7, with 12 bases identical to TRBD2. The germline V gene encodes CDR1 SGHTA and CDR2 FQGNSA. The CDR3 is made up of 16 amino acids. The V gene end was trimmed by 6 bases and the J gene end by 2 bases; junction bases not matched to a gene: 8. This CDR3 is CASSFGASGRAYEQYF. The CDR3, as DNA: TGTGCCAGCAGTTTCGGGGCTAGCGGGAGGGCCTACGAGCAGTACTTC.

The genes are TRBV20-1 and TRBJ2-7, with 8 bases identical to TRBD2. Germline trimming cut 2 bases from V and 4 bases from J; bases unmatched to any gene: 7. The germline V gene encodes CDR1 DFQATT and CDR2 SNEGSKA (reference sequence). The CDR3 sequence is 14 residues long. The CDR3 sequence: CSARPGSGSYEQYF. The CDR3 coding sequence is TGCAGTGCTAGACCAGGAAGCGGGAGTTACGAGCAGTACTTC.

The chain joins TRBV5-1 to TRBJ2-7; tentatively, D is TRBD1 (6 bases). Trimming stripped 4 bases from V and 2 bases from J, with 10 bases between. This CDR3 is built from 13 residues. The V gene's germline CDR1 is SGHRS and CDR2 YFSETQ. DNA for the CDR3: TGCGCCAGCAGCAGGGGACAAGCCTACGAGCAGTACTTC. As protein: CASSRGQAYEQYF.

V gene TRBV27 combines with J gene TRBJ2-7, with 9 bases identical to TRBD1. Germline CDR1 and CDR2: MNHEY and SMNVEV (reference sequence). With 4 bases clipped from V and 6 bases from J, the junction kept 7 bases outside the gene matches. The CDR3 extends over 14 amino acids. The CDR3 DNA reads as TGTGCCAGCAGTTCCGGGACAGGGTCGCGCGAGCAGTACTTC. Translated, it gives CASSSGTGSREQYF.

This clonotype showed up many times. The V gene is TRBV19, the J gene TRBJ2-5; perhaps TRBD1 as D (8 bases). Germline values: CDR1 LNHDA, CDR2 SQIVND (reference sequence). V was cut by 7 bases and J by 4 bases, with 16 bases left in between. There are 14 residues in the CDR3. CDR3 sequence reads: CASNDRGGVETQYF. CDR3 in DNA: TGTGCCAGTAATGACAGGGGAGGGGTAGAGACCCAGTACTTC.

The chain combines TRBV4-3 with TRBJ2-3, with TRBD2 matching over 8 bases. CDR1 LGHNA and CDR2 YSLEER come from the germline V gene. There are 13 residues in the CDR3. The trim removed 4 bases at V and 5 bases at J, leaving 2 bases unmatched. Written as DNA, the CDR3 is TGCGCCAGCAGCCCCCGGGAGGGAGATACGCAGTATTTT. It specifies CASSPREGDTQYF.

This rearrangement joins TRBV6-4 to TRBJ2-3; D is unclear. V lost 9 bases and J 1 base, leaving 11 bases between the germline ends. The CDR3 has 13 amino acids. The germline V gene encodes CDR1 MRHNA and CDR2 SNTAGT. For the CDR3, the DNA is TGTGCCAGTGCGGAGAGTCGCACAGATACGCAGTATTTT. Translated: CASAESRTDTQYF.

With regard to this clonotype: Just one base apart from a much larger clone, this may be a read error. This CDR3 is CASSYSMREVQETQNF. The CDR3 coding sequence is TGTGCCAGCAGTTACTCGATGCGGGAGGTCCAAGAGACCCAGAACTTC. The rearrangement joins TRBV6-2 or TRBV6-3 to TRBJ2-5; the match to TRBD2 covers 8 bases. Looked up from germline, CDR1 is MNHEY and CDR2 is SVGEGT. The CDR3 spans 16 residues.

The CDR3 region has the DNA TGTGCCAGCAGCCTAAGACTAGCCGAGACCCAGTACTTC. It encodes CASSLRLAETQYF. This rearrangement joins TRBV4-2 to TRBJ2-5; 7 bases fit TRBD2. The germline V gene encodes CDR1 LGHNA and CDR2 YNFKEQ. The CDR3 runs 13 residues. Unmatched junction bases numbered 4, after V lost 4 bases and J lost 5 bases.

This clonotype was recorded at least ten times. The chain joins TRBV7-3 to TRBJ2-2, with 9 bases identical to TRBD2. The germline V gene has CDR1 SGHTA and CDR2 FQGTGA. Losses at the gene ends were 2 bases for V and 4 bases for J; bases not matched to a gene: 8. The CDR3 length is 17 residues. CDR3 coding DNA: TGTGCCAGCAGCTTATGGGCTAGCGGGACCTCCACCGGGGAGCTGTTTTTT. Protein sequence: CASSLWASGTSTGELFF.

V gene TRBV20-1 combines with J gene TRBJ1-2; TRBD1 is a possible D gene (5 bases). The germline gives CDR1 DFQATT, CDR2 SNEGSKA (reference sequence). The V end lost 6 bases, the J end lost 4 bases, and 12 bases lay between the germline ends. The CDR3 runs to 12 residues. DNA for the CDR3: TGCAGTGCCTGGGGACGGACCTATGGCTACACCTTC. It translates to CSAWGRTYGYTF.

This chain uses TRBV20-1 with TRBJ2-3; D is perhaps TRBD2 (7 bases). Between the trimmed V and J ends, which lost 4 bases and 4 bases, there was a span of 12 bases. CDR1 DFQATT and CDR2 SNEGSKA come from the germline V gene (reference sequence). This CDR3 has 13 amino acids. The DNA for the CDR3 is TGCAGTGCTACGGGGAGGGGGGCAGATACGCAGTATTTT. Translation gives CSATGRGADTQYF.